These 14 T cell receptor beta chains originate from one sample sequenced in a study of blood T cell repertoires in COVID-19 (dated by TCRdb to 2020 to 2021). Library preparation used the immunoSEQ multiplex PCR assay. The immuneACCESS repertoire file appears here via TCRdb, limited to in-frame rearrangements. These files lack a portion of the clones; in checked studies, under half of the deficit traces to unresolved V genes, and the cause of the others is not known. The sample table records around 94,000 clones; around 87% of these occur just once. The top ten constitute about 5.7% of the sample. Sequencing was done on a sample of peripheral blood. All receptors derive from a woman aged 50 to 60 with COVID-19, enrolled during active disease.

This rearrangement joins TRBV18 to TRBJ2-2, with TRBD1 identical over 7 bases. Germline CDR1 and CDR2: KGHSH and LQKENI. V lost 8 bases, J lost 2 bases, and 5 bases stayed unmatched. The CDR3 loop spans 14 amino acids. Written as DNA, the CDR3 is TGTGCCAGCGAAACAGGGGATAACACCGGGGAGCTGTTTTTT. Its protein product is CASETGDNTGELFF.

The rearrangement links TRBV5-1 to TRBJ1-1, with 8 nucleotides matching TRBD1. CDR1 is SGHRS and CDR2 is YFSETQ in the germline V gene. The CDR3 contains 16 residues. The ends lost 0 bases at V and 5 bases at J; junction bases unmatched: 9. CDR3 DNA sequence: TGCGCCAGCAGCTTGGTGGGGTCAGGGGGCTGGACTGAAGCTTTCTTT. This gives the protein CASSLVGSGGWTEAFF.

J is TRBJ1-3 and V is TRBV18; 9 bases agree with TRBD1. Trimming took 2 bases from V and 0 from J; bases not matched to a gene: 5. This CDR3 has 17 amino acids. Germline V gene sequence: CDR1 KGHSH, CDR2 LQKENI. CDR3 in amino acids: CASSPLGTGNSGNTIYF. DNA for the CDR3: TGTGCCAGCTCACCATTGGGGACAGGGAACTCTGGAAACACCATATATTTT. The variable domain in full, completed from reference TRBV18 and TRBJ1-3, reads NAGVMQNPRHLVRRRGQEARLRCSPMKGHSHVYWYRQLPEEGLKFMVYLQKENIIDESGMPKERFSAEFPKEGPSILRIQQVVRGDSAAYFCASSPLGTGNSGNTIYFGEGSWLTVV.

The V gene is TRBV9, the J gene TRBJ2-7, with D unclear. V lost 0 bases and J lost 7, with 11 bases in between. The CDR3 has 13 amino acids. Per germline, CDR1 SGDLS and CDR2 YYNGEE. The CDR3 spells CASSVEQVREQYF. CDR3 nucleotides: TGTGCCAGCAGCGTAGAGCAGGTTAGGGAGCAGTACTTC.

The chain links TRBV24-1 to TRBJ2-7, with D possibly being TRBD1 (5 bases). Germline CDR1 is KGHDR and CDR2 is SFDVKD. The ends were cut back, 5 bases at V and 1 base at J, with 17 bases in the middle. The CDR3 loop spans 16 amino acids. CDR3 DNA: TGTGCCACCAGTGGTGAAGGCAGGGTGGGTTCCTACGAGCAGTACTTC. As protein: CATSGEGRVGSYEQYF.

V gene TRBV7-3 combines with J gene TRBJ2-2; possible D gene TRBD1, 6 bases. Germline V gene data show CDR1 as SGHTA and CDR2 as FQGTGA. The CDR3 spans 15 residues. Trimming pared 6 bases from V and 4 bases from J, leaving 15 bases between. CDR3 coding DNA: TGTGCCAGCAGTCCCGGGACACCGATCACCGGGGAGCTGTTTTTT. This sequence encodes CASSPGTPITGELFF.

The V gene is TRBV30, the J gene TRBJ2-3; TRBD2 might be the D (6 bases). CDR3 length: 14 amino acids. The ends were cut back, 1 base at V and 6 bases at J, with 14 bases in the middle. The germline CDR1 and CDR2 sequences are GTSNPN and SVGIG (reference sequence). For the CDR3, the DNA is TGTGCCTGGAGTGAGACTAGTCCCATGGATACGCAGTATTTT. Its translation: CAWSETSPMDTQYF.

The V and J genes are TRBV18 and TRBJ1-3; D gene unclear. V shed 1 base and J shed 0 bases, with 7 bases lying between them. CDR1 and CDR2 from the germline V gene are KGHSH and LQKENI. The CDR3 is 15 amino acids. The CDR3 region is CASSPLALSGNTIYF. CDR3 nucleotide sequence: TGTGCCAGCTCACCACTAGCCCTCTCTGGAAACACCATATATTTT.

The V call is TRBV20-1, the J call TRBJ1-1; D not certain. The germline gives CDR1 DFQATT, CDR2 SNEGSKA (reference sequence). This CDR3 contains 12 residues. With 3 bases removed from V and 4 bases from J, the gap between germline ends came to 9 bases. Here the CDR3 reads CSASGSGTEAFF. The CDR3 DNA reads TGCAGTGCTAGTGGATCCGGCACTGAAGCTTTCTTT.

J is TRBJ2-5 and V is TRBV27, with D unclear. Germline loops: CDR1 MNHEY, CDR2 SMNVEV (reference sequence). V lost 3 bases and J 0 bases, leaving 5 bases between the germline ends. CDR3 length: 13 amino acids. The DNA for the CDR3 is TGTGCCAGCAGTTTTCTATACCAAGAGACCCAGTACTTC. Protein: CASSFLYQETQYF.

The chain is built from TRBV10-3 and TRBJ2-1, with 10 bases that match TRBD2. Germline-derived CDR1 and CDR2 are ENHRY and SYGVKD. V lost 6 bases, J lost 2 bases, and 4 bases stayed unmatched. The CDR3 is 15 residues long. Here the CDR3 DNA reads TGTGCCATCAGCCGTAGCGGGGGGACCTACAATGAGCAGTTCTTC. This encodes CAISRSGGTYNEQFF.

The chain joins TRBV6-4 to TRBJ2-7; the D gene is possibly TRBD1 (5 bases). V lost 4 bases, J lost 6 bases, and 13 bases lay in between. Germline loops: CDR1 MRHNA, CDR2 SNTAGT. This CDR3 is built from 13 residues. Here the CDR3 DNA reads TGTGCCAGCAGTGTTGGTAGGGGCGGCGAGCAGTACTTC. It is translated as CASSVGRGGEQYF.

The chain combines TRBV5-1 with TRBJ2-7, with 10 bases that match TRBD1. Germline CDR1 and CDR2: SGHRS and YFSETQ. With V trimmed by 4 bases and J by 3 bases, 13 bases remained unmatched. The CDR3 sequence is 17 residues long. CDR3 in amino acids: CASSAGDRGILSYEQYF. The CDR3 bases are TGCGCCAGCAGCGCCGGGGACAGGGGAATTTTAAGCTACGAGCAGTACTTC. The full variable domain, in which reference TRBV5-1 and TRBJ2-7 provide the parts outside the CDR3, is KAGVTQTPRYLIKTRGQQVTLSCSPISGHRSVSWYQQTPGQGLQFLFEYFSETQRNKGNFPGRFSGRQFSNSRSEMNVSTLELGDSALYLCASSAGDRGILSYEQYFGPGTRLTVT.

V usage is TRBV3-1 (or the pseudogene TRBV3-2) and J usage is TRBJ2-7; perhaps TRBD2 as D (6 bases). The germline V gene encodes CDR1 LGHDT and CDR2 YNNKEL (reference sequence). This CDR3 spans 14 amino acids. V dropped 5 bases and J dropped 0 bases, with 11 bases sitting between them. CDR3 region: CASSSAGSSYEQYF. CDR3 nucleotide sequence: TGTGCCAGCAGCTCGGCGGGGAGCTCCTACGAGCAGTACTTC.